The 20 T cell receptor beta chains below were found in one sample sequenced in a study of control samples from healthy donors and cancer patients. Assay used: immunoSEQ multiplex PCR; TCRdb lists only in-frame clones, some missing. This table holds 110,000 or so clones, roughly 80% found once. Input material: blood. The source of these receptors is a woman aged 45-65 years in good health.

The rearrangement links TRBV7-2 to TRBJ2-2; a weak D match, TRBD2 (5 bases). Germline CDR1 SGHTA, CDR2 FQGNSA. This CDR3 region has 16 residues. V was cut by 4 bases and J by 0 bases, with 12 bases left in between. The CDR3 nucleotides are TGTGCCAGCAGCTACGCCGGGGTCGCGAACACCGGGGAGCTGTTTTTT. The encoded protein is CASSYAGVANTGELFF.

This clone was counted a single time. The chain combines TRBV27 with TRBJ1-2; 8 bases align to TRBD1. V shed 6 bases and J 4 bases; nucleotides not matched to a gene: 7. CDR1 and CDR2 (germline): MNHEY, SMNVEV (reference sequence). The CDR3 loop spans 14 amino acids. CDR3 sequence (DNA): TGTGCCAGCAGCTCAGGGGGCGTAAGCTATGGCTACACCTTC. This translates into CASSSGGVSYGYTF.

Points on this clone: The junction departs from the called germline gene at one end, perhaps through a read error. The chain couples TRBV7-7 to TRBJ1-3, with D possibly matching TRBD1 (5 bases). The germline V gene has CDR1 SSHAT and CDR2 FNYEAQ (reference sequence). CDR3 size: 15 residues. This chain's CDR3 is CASSHSPGTGNTIYF. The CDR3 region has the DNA TGTGCTAGCAGCCATTCCCCAGGGACTGGAAACACCATATATTTT. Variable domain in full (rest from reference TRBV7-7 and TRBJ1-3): GAGVSQSPRYKVTKRGQDVTLRCDPISSHATLYWYQQALGQGPEFLTYFNYEAQPDKSGLPSDRFSAERPEGSISTLTIQRTEQRDSAMYRCASSHSPGTGNTIYFGEGSWLTVV.

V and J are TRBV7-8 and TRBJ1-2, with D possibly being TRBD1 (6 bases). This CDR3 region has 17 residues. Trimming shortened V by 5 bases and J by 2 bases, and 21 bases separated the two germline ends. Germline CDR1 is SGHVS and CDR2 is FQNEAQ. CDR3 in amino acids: CASSPTSRGAPNYGYTF. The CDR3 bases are TGTGCCAGCAGCCCGACCTCGCGGGGGGCGCCCAACTATGGCTACACCTTC.

This chain's CDR3 is CASSYDGGSRADTQYF. The CDR3 bases are TGTGCCAGCAGTTACGATGGCGGGAGTAGGGCAGATACGCAGTATTTT. This chain connects TRBV6-2 or TRBV6-3 to TRBJ2-3; 7 bases agree with TRBD2. Germline V CDR1 and CDR2: MNHEY, SVGEGT. The junction had 9 bases not matched to a gene; V was cut back by 2 bases and J by 4 bases. The CDR3 has 16 amino acids.

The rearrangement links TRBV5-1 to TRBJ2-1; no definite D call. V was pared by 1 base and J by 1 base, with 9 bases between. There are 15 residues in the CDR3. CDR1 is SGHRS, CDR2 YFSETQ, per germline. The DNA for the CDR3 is TGCGCCAGCAGCTTGAGGTCCGGGTCCTACAATGAGCAGTTCTTC. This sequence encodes CASSLRSGSYNEQFF. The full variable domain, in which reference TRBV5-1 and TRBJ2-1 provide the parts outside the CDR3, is KAGVTQTPRYLIKTRGQQVTLSCSPISGHRSVSWYQQTPGQGLQFLFEYFSETQRNKGNFPGRFSGRQFSNSRSEMNVSTLELGDSALYLCASSLRSGSYNEQFFGPGTRLTVL.

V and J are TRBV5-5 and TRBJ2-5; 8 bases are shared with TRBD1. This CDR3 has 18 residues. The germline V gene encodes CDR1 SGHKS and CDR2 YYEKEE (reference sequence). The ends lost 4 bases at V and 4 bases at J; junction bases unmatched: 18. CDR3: CASSPTFLDRVLRETQYF. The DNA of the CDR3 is TGTGCCAGCAGCCCGACCTTTCTGGACAGGGTCCTCAGAGAGACCCAGTACTTC.

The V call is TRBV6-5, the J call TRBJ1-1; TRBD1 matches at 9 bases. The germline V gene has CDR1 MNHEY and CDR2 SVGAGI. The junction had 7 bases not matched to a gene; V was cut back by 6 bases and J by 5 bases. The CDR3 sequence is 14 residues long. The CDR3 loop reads CASRETGGETEAFF. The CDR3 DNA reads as TGTGCCAGCAGGGAGACAGGGGGAGAGACTGAAGCTTTCTTT.

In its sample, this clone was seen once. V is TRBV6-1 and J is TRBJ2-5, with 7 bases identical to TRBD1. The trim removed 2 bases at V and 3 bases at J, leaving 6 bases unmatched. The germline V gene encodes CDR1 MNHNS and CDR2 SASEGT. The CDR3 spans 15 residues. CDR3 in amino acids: CASSEPKGAEETQYF. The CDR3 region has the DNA TGTGCCAGCAGTGAACCTAAGGGGGCAGAAGAGACCCAGTACTTC.

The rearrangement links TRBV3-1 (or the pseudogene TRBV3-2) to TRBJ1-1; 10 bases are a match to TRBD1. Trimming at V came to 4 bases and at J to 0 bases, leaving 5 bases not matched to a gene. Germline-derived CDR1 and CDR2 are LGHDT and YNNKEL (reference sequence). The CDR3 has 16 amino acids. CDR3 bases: TGTGCCAGCAGCCGAGGACAGGGGGTTCTGAACACTGAAGCTTTCTTT. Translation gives CASSRGQGVLNTEAFF.

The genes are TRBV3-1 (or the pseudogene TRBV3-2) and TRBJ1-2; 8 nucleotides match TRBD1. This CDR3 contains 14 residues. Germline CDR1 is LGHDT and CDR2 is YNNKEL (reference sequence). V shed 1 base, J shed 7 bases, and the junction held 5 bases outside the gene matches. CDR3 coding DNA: TGTGCCAGCAGCCAAGGGACAGGGACGTCTGGCTACACCTTC. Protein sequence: CASSQGTGTSGYTF.

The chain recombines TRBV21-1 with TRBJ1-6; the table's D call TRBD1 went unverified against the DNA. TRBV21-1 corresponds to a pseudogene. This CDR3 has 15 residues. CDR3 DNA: TGTGCCAGCATCCCGACAGGGGCTTATAATTCACCCCTCCACTTT. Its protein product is CASIPTGAYNSPLHF.

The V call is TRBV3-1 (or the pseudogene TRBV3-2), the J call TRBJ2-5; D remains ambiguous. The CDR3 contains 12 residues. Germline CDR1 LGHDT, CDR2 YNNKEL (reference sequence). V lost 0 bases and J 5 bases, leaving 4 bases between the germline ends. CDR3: CASSQDGETQYF. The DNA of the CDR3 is TGTGCCAGCAGCCAAGATGGGGAGACCCAGTACTTC.

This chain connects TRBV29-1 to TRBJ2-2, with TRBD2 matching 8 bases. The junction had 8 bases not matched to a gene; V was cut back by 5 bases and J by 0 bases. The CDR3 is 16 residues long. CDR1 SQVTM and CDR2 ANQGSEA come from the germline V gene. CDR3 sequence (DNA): TGCAGCGTTCCCAGCGGGGGTTTCTCGAACACCGGGGAGCTGTTTTTT. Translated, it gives CSVPSGGFSNTGELFF.

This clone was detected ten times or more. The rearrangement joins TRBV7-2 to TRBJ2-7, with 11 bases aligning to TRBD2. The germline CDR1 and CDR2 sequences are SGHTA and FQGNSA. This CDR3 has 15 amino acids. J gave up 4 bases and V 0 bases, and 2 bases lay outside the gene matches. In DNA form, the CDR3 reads TGTGCCAGCAGCTTAGCCAGACTAGCGGGGTACGAGCAGTACTTC. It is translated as CASSLARLAGYEQYF.

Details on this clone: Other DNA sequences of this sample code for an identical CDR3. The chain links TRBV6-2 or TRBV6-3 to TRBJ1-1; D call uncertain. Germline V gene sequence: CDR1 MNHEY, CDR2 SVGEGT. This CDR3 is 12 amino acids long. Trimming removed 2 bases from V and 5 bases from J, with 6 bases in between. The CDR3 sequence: CASSYGRTEAFF. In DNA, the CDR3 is TGTGCCAGCAGTTACGGAAGAACTGAAGCTTTCTTT.

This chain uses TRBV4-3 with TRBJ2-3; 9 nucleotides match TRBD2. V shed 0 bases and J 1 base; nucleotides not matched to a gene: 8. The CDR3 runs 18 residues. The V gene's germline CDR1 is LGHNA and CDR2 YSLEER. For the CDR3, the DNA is TGCGCCAGCAGCCAAGATTTGGTAGCGGGAGTAGGCACAGATACGCAGTATTTT. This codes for CASSQDLVAGVGTDTQYF.

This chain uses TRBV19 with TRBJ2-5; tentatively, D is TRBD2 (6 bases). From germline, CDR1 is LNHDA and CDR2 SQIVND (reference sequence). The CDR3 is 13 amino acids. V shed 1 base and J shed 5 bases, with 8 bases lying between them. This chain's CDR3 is CASSIAGAETQYF. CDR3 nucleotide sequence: TGTGCCAGTAGTATAGCGGGAGCGGAGACCCAGTACTTC.

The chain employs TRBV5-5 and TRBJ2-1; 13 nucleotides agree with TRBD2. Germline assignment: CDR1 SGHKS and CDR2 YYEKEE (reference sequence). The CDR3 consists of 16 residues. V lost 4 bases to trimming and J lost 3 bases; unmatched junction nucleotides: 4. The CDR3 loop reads CASSVWTSGSYNEQFF. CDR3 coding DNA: TGTGCCAGCAGCGTATGGACTAGCGGGAGCTACAATGAGCAGTTCTTC.

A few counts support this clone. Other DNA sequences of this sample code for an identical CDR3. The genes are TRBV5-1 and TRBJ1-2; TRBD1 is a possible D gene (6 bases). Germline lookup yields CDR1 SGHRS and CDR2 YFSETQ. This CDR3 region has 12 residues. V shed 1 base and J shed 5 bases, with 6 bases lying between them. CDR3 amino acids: CASSLQGYGYTF. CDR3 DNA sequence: TGCGCCAGCAGCTTGCAGGGGTATGGCTACACCTTC.